The TCR beta chain under discussion was sequenced for a study of blood T cell repertoires in COVID-19. Data came from immunoSEQ multiplex PCR; TCRdb stores just in-frame clones and leaves some out. Seen here are about 330,000 clones, roughly 90% observed once, and the top ten hold around 9.9%. The J segment lost 4 bases and the V segment lost 4 bases, leaving 11 bases of the junction unmatched. Germline V gene data show CDR1 as SEHNR and CDR2 as FQNEAQ (reference sequence). This CDR3 comprises 19 residues. The chain joins TRBV7-9 to TRBJ1-6; TRBD1 agrees at 12 bases. This TCR derives from a man aged 25 to 40 with COVID-19, enrolled during active disease. Sequencing input: peripheral blood. CDR3 in DNA: TGTGCCAGCAGCTCCGGCCGGGACAGGGGGCGCGGGTATAATTCACCCCTCCACTTT. Protein product: CASSSGRDRGRGYNSPLHF.